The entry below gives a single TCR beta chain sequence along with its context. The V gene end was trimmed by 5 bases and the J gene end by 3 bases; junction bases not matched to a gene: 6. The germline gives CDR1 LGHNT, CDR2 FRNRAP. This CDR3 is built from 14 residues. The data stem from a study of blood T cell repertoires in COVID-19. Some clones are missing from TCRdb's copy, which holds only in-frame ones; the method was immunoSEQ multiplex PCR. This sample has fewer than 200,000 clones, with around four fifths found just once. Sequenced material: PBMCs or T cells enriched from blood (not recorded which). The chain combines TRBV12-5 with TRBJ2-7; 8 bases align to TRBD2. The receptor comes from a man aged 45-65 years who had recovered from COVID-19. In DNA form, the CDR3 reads TGTGCTAGTGGTGGAGGGACTAGTAACTACGAGCAGTACTTC. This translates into CASGGGTSNYEQYF.